These T cell receptor beta chains were read from a single sample in a study of T-cell memory formation after mild COVID-19. TCRdb re-derived calls from the 5' RACE reads in MiXCR, one entry per CDR3 protein. This table has just under 150,000 distinct CDR3 sequences, 15% to 20% appearing once. The specimen was PBMCs or a T cell subset sorted from them (not recorded which). Receptors originate from an adult woman who had mild COVID-19 (a few samples of this study predate the infection). Cell type and time point are not known. Each CDR3 is given without its conserved first and last residue. D genes are given only for firm matches.

>13|-|TRBJ2-7|TRBV2
ASAWGQQSSYEQY
>11|-|TRBJ2-3|TRBV24-1
ATSLPSIDTQY
>14|TRBD1|TRBJ2-2|TRBV6-2/TRBV6-3
ASSYPDRVLAGELF
>13|-|TRBJ2-3|TRBV12-3/TRBV12-4
ASSGQRVSTDTQY
>13|-|TRBJ1-4|TRBV5-1
ASSSDGATNEKLF
>14|TRBD2|TRBJ2-2|TRBV12-3/TRBV12-4
ASSPLGRPNTGELF
>14|TRBD2|TRBJ2-3|TRBV4-2
ASSRRLAVSTDTQY
>11|TRBD1|TRBJ2-1|TRBV20-1
SATGTGGFEQF
>12|-|TRBJ2-5|TRBV9
ASNRDATQETQY
>12|TRBD1|TRBJ1-5|TRBV5-1
ASSTGTGNQPQH
>12|-|TRBJ2-3|TRBV20-1
SARDDGRTDTQY
>12|TRBD1|TRBJ1-5|TRBV2
ASIGQGRNQPQH
>12|-|TRBJ2-5|TRBV25-1
ASSEFEFQETQY
>11|-|TRBJ2-4|TRBV29-1
SVEWQGSGIQY
>13|-|TRBJ2-2|TRBV28
ASSLPGTNTGELF
>12|TRBD2|TRBJ2-1|TRBV12-3/TRBV12-4
ASSGLAGDNEQF
>12|-|TRBJ2-1|TRBV20-1
SASIRARVYEQF
>14|-|TRBJ2-1|TRBV6-5
ASSYLGGSPHNEQF
>13|TRBD1|TRBJ1-2|TRBV9
ASSSDRGRSYGYT
>12|-|TRBJ2-7|TRBV11-2
ASSSEGNSYEQY